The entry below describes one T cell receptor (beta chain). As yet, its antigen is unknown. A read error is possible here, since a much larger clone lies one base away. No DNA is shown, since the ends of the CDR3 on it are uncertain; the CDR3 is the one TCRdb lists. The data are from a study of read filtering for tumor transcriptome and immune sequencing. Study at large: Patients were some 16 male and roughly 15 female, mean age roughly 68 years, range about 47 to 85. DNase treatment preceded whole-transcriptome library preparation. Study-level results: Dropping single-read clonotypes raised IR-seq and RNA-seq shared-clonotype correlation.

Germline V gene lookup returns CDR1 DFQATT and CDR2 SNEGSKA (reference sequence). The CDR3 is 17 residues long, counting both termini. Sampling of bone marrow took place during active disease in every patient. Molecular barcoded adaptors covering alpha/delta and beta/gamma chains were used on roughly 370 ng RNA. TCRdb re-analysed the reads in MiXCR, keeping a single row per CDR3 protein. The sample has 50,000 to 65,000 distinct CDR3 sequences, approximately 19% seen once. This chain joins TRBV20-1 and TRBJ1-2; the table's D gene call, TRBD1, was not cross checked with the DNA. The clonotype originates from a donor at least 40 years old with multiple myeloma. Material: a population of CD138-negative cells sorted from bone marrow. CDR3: CSAHHRIGTAGTYGCTF.